This T cell receptor beta chain originates from a study of blood T cell repertoires in COVID-19. Study overall: Sites in the United States, Italy and Spain provided acute and convalescent COVID-19 samples. PBMCs, B-cell-depleted T cells, or T cells were the source of the cDNA or gDNA that made up the material.

The CDR3 contains 15 residues. V was shortened by 5 bases and J by 9 bases, with 22 bases between the two germline ends. Germline CDR1 is LNHNV and CDR2 is YYDKDF (reference sequence). Original handling: Amplification with reference gene primers provided the estimates of nucleated cell counts. The table came from immunoSEQ multiplex PCR; TCRdb's copy has only in-frame clones and leaves some out. V and J calls and clone size are copied from that table; D and trimming were computed from the DNA. The data contain some 16,000 clones, approximately 86% of them singletons. Sequences were obtained from peripheral blood. The sequence was collected from a human donor in a cohort sampled during active COVID-19. This chain links TRBV15 with TRBJ1-2; D gene uncertain. CDR3 bases: TGTGCCACCAGCCCCAGTTTAAGCGGTAGTGAAAGCTACACCTTC. Translated: CATSPSLSGSESYTF.